This TCR beta chain was observed in a study of CD8+ T cells in alopecia areata (dated by TCRdb to the late 2010s). Study-wide context: Treated patients were enrolled in an open-label pilot trial of oral tofacitinib, 5 to 10 mg twice daily, for moderate-to-severe alopecia areata. Tofacitinib was administered for 6 to 18 months, and 6 months of follow-up off drug were then conducted to assess delayed response and recurrence. The study used high-throughput TCRbeta sequencing to examine T cell clonal expansion in alopecia areata, in both the C3H/HeJ mouse model and human patients. Amplification of TCRbeta CDR3 regions was done by immunoSEQ multiplex PCR using 35 Vbeta forward primers and 13 Jbeta reverse primers. Scalp clonality was compared among normal scalp (n=4), patchy alopecia areata scalp (n=8), and alopecia totalis/universalis scalp (n=8). On the human side, TCRbeta sequencing was run on scalp tissue and on sorted CD4+ and CD8+ peripheral blood T cells from healthy controls and from alopecia areata patients with either patchy or totalis/universalis disease. Biopsies were taken from tofacitinib-treated patients at baseline and again at 4 and 24 weeks into treatment, and several of those patients also had a later scalp biopsy. The RNA source kit depended on sample type: the PAXgene miRNA kit for fixed scalp, the miRNeasy kit for PBMCs, and the RNeasy kit for mouse skin. Points the paper makes about the study in general: Lesional scalp, especially in alopecia totalis/universalis, showed higher clonality and more expanded CD8+ clones than normal scalp, suggesting antigenic drive. Shared TCR sequences between patients were less evident than in mice, which may be partly attributable to HLA diversity in the patient population. Resident alphabeta T cells in normal human skin are also sequenced, complicating scalp TCR repertoire analysis, unlike mouse skin dominated by gammadelta T cells.

Notes on this clone: The antigen this receptor binds is unknown. Base qualities are not provided; no much larger clone lies one nucleotide away.

Preparation of the library involved the immunoSEQ multiplex PCR assay. To provide template for TCR sequencing, every sample had RNA extracted and reverse transcribed into cDNA. First-strand cDNA was synthesized with SuperScript III using a 2:1 mix of oligo-dT and random hexamers. A synthetic immune receptor repertoire was used to measure amplification bias, and any remaining bias was corrected computationally. In the paper's pipeline: Raw reads were preprocessed to remove errors, and CDR3 was defined according to IMGT conventions as the region from the conserved cysteine to phenylalanine. Clonality was computed as 1 minus the Shannon entropy, with the entropy normalized by log2 of the number of productive unique TCRs. CD4 or CD8 identity of scalp clones was inferred by cross-referencing scalp TCRbeta sequences with sorted blood CD4 and CD8 repertoires. In TCRdb, the immuneACCESS table is reduced to in-frame sequences with V and J assigned. These tables do not hold every clone; where another copy was compared, an unresolved V gene accounts for under half, and the others remain unexplained. V, J and clone size are taken as reported in that table, and D and trimming were inferred from the DNA itself. Counted in this sample were roughly 14,000 clones; about 50% of them appeared once. The ten largest make up roughly 10% of the sample.

What the time point label conveys for this sample: baseline before oral tofacitinib. From alopecia areata patients, peripheral blood was collected along with lesional scalp punch biopsies. Human scalp biopsies were fixed immediately in PAXgene tissue containers. The CDR3 runs 11 residues from the cysteine to the phenylalanine. Only the CDR3 part of the read is kept: 33 bases, read in frame from the first base. V is clipped by 5 bases and J by 8 bases, and the sequence between their germline boundaries is 6 bases long. The germline V gene gives CDR1 as MNHNS and CDR2 as SASEGT. The rearranged chain carries TRBV6-1 and TRBJ1-4; the D gene lacks a confident call. The specimen was skin, collected at week 0. The receptor's source is a human donor with alopecia areata. The CDR3 sequence is CASSSGEKLFF. The nucleotide sequence reads TGTGCCAGCAGTTCGGGGGAAAAACTGTTTTTT.